This passage covers 6 T cell receptor beta chains from one sample sequenced in a study of T cell changes during pregnancy in multiple sclerosis. The assay was immunoSEQ multiplex PCR, and TCRdb's table has in-frame clones only and misses some. This table has 45,000 to 55,000 clones, about 90% appearing once. The specimen was CD4+ T cells from peripheral blood mononuclear cells, collected in the second trimester of pregnancy. The receptors were sampled from a female donor with multiple sclerosis, enrolled in a pregnancy study.

There are a few counts of this clone. The chain links TRBV28 to TRBJ2-2; tentative D call: TRBD1 (5 bases). Germline V lookup: CDR1 MDHEN, CDR2 SYDVKM. The CDR3 runs to 13 residues. V shed 6 bases and J shed 2 bases, with 7 bases lying between them. The CDR3: CASRDINTGELFF. Here the CDR3 DNA reads TGTGCCAGCAGGGACATTAACACCGGGGAGCTGTTTTTT.

DNA of the CDR3: TGCGCCAGCAGCTTCGGGGGGCCTACTGAAGCTTTCTTT. Encoded protein: CASSFGGPTEAFF. The chain recombines TRBV5-1 with TRBJ1-1; D perhaps matches TRBD1 (6 bases). Per germline, CDR1 SGHRS and CDR2 YFSETQ. The CDR3 contains 13 residues. Trimming took 2 bases from V and 5 from J, leaving 10 bases between them.

The V call is TRBV5-1, the J call TRBJ1-2, with 11 bases identical to TRBD1. The CDR3 consists of 18 residues. The germline V gene has CDR1 SGHRS and CDR2 YFSETQ. J lost 4 bases, V lost 1 base, and 12 bases had no gene match. CDR3 DNA sequence: TGCGCCAGCAGCTTGTCGGTAGGGACAGGGGGACCTTTCTATGGCTACACCTTC. It translates to CASSLSVGTGGPFYGYTF.

The chain recombines TRBV4-2 with TRBJ2-1, with 8 bases fitting TRBD2. The V gene end was trimmed by 2 bases and the J gene end by 6 bases; junction bases not matched to a gene: 9. The germline CDR1 and CDR2 sequences are LGHNA and YNFKEQ. CDR3 length: 16 residues. The CDR3 spells CASSQHASGSSNEQFF. The CDR3 nucleotides read TGTGCCAGCAGCCAACATGCTAGCGGGTCTAGCAATGAGCAGTTCTTC.

CDR3: CASGQDLYEQYF. Here the CDR3 DNA reads TGCGCCAGCGGACAGGACCTTTACGAGCAGTACTTC. This chain uses TRBV5-1 with TRBJ2-7, with TRBD1 matching over 7 bases. This CDR3 has 12 residues. J lost 4 bases, V lost 7 bases, and 5 bases had no gene match. Per the germline V gene, CDR1 is SGHRS and CDR2 is YFSETQ.

The gene calls are TRBV7-3 and TRBJ1-5; D not certain. Germline CDR1 is SGHTA and CDR2 is FQGTGA. Trimming pared 1 base from V and 4 bases from J, leaving 8 bases between. The CDR3 sequence is 14 residues long. Here the CDR3 DNA reads TGTGCCAGCAGCTTAAAAGCTCTAAATCAGCCCCAGCATTTT. Protein: CASSLKALNQPQHF.